This TCR beta chain stems from a study of CD8+ T cells in alopecia areata. This sample's treatment: oral pan-JAK inhibitor, 5-10 mg twice daily. In alopecia areata patients, both lesional scalp punch biopsies and peripheral blood were collected. Sorting of PBMCs yielded the CD4+ and CD8+ T cells. As the sequencing template, cDNA was produced by extracting RNA and reverse transcribing it. Clones were read by immunoSEQ multiplex PCR, and TCRdb kept only the in-frame ones, dropping some. The sample has some 150,000 clones, roughly 86% seen once. A word on this clone: Its specificity is not known.

With V trimmed by 3 bases and J by 8 bases, 16 bases remained unmatched. Germline V CDR1 and CDR2: SQVTM, ANQGSEA. CDR3 length: 16 amino acids. Findings of the study overall: Numerous expanded lesional clones remained in scalp and blood during tofacitinib.

The sample consisted of CD8+ T cells sorted from blood, taken at week 4, from a patient treated with tofacitinib. This sequence originates from a human donor with alopecia areata. This chain uses TRBV29-1 with TRBJ1-2; TRBD1 agrees at 9 bases. The CDR3 bases are TGCAGCGTTGACCTGGAACAGGGGGCGATTGTTTTGGGCTACACCTTC. Translation gives CSVDLEQGAIVLGYTF.